The source of this T cell receptor (beta chain) is a study of a mutant IDH1 vaccine in newly diagnosed glioma (dated by TCRdb to about 2021). Context from the whole study: Patients received eight vaccinations in weeks 1, 3, 5, 7, 11, 15, 19 and 23, corresponding to visits V03 through V10. Vaccination was initiated 4-6 weeks after radiotherapy alone, or concurrently with temozolomide cycles in the chemotherapy-containing groups. The 30 to 40 treated patients were roughly 62% male and around 40% female, with a mean age of approximately 40 years. Prior to enrollment, patients had been given standard therapy consisting of radiotherapy alone, temozolomide alone, or radiochemotherapy with temozolomide, with the combination given to most patients. Six visits were used for peripheral blood collection: V03 (baseline), V05, V07, V10, V12 and V13. For exploratory analyses, fewer than 30 treated patients had longitudinal TCRB deep sequencing done wherever samples were available.

The intended sense of this specimen's time point label: week 23, last vaccination. Each vaccine dose, consisting of 300 ug of a 20-mer mutant IDH1 peptide in Montanide, was administered subcutaneously with topical imiquimod. All donors had newly diagnosed IDH1-mutant astrocytomas of WHO grade 3 or 4 that showed loss of nuclear ATRX. The samples were drawn from NOA16, a multicentre, single-arm, open-label phase I trial in Germany that tested a mutant IDH1 peptide vaccine in humans for the first time. Genomic DNA for TCRB sequencing was extracted from EDTA blood using the DNeasy Blood and Tissue Kit. General conclusions and limits of the study: No apparent relationship was observed between pseudoprogression and alterations in the top peripheral T cell clonotypes detected by TCRB sequencing. The authors noted that analyses of patient blood samples could not be reproduced because of sample limitations. Selection of PBMC samples for TCRB deep sequencing was based on availability. Immune responses induced by the vaccine were seen in 90% to 95% of patients across multiple MHC alleles.

Details on this clone: The specificity of this receptor is unknown. No much larger clone exists at a distance of one base, and base qualities are not known.

Library preparation used the immunoSEQ multiplex PCR assay. Following the manufacturer's protocol, the hsTCRB Kit was used to amplify rearranged TCR beta chain sequences. An Illumina MiSeq was used to sequence the TCRB libraries. The authors' analysis ran thus. The proprietary platform of the kit vendor was used for demultiplexing, trimming and gene mapping. TCRdb carries this immuneACCESS record with in-frame sequences only. Its versions omit some clonotypes, under half of them owing to an unresolved V gene in the studies checked, with the rest unexplained. The D gene and trimming were derived from the DNA, and the V and J assignments and clone size from that table. For this sample the table gives 50,000 to 65,000 clones, of which 85% to 90% were detected only once. Approximately 1.5% of the sample lies in the top ten. V gives up 0 bases and J gives up 9 bases, and the segment between their germline ends measures 12 bases. CDR1 SGHVS and CDR2 FQNEAQ are derived from the germline V gene. There are 14 amino acids in the CDR3, from cysteine to phenylalanine inclusive. Only the CDR3 portion is preserved as DNA: 42 bases, with reading frame beginning at the first base.

This clonotype originated in a man aged 40-55 years with glioma. Sample: PBMCs, taken from a glioma patient whose treatment included an IDH1 peptide vaccine. The V gene is TRBV7-8 and the J gene is TRBJ1-5, with the D gene call left open. Here is the DNA: TGTGCCAGCAGCTTAGCGGGCCTCGGCAGGCCCCAGCATTTT. Its translation reads: CASSLAGLGRPQHF.